The rows below give T cell receptor beta chains drawn from one sample of a study of T cells after yellow fever vaccination. TCRdb redid the calling of the 5' RACE reads with MiXCR, one entry per CDR3 protein. This table holds a few hundred thousand distinct CDR3 sequences, 6.5% to 8.5% found once. Sequencing used PBMCs, obtained approximately 47 days after the first yellow fever vaccination. Every receptor here comes from a man between 18 and 29 years old who received the YFV17D yellow fever vaccine. The CDR3 runs from the conserved cysteine through the conserved F or W. The D gene is left open where the match is weak. Size tells how often a clone was seen (once, few, many) or the class of an expanded clone, and some rows leave it out.

CAISAQSNYGYTF	TGTGCCATCAGTGCTCAATCTAACTATGGCTACACCTTC	-	-	TRBV10-3	TRBJ1-2
CASSAQGTEAFF	TGTGCCAGCAGCGCGCAAGGAACTGAAGCTTTCTTT	-	few	TRBV5-6	TRBJ1-1
CASSWRQGTMANTGELFF	TGCGCCAGCAGCTGGCGACAGGGTACTATGGCGAACACCGGGGAGCTGTTTTTT	TRBD1	few	TRBV5-1	TRBJ2-2
CASSPTPYEQYF	TGTGCCAGCAGCCCAACCCCCTACGAGCAGTACTTC	-	-	TRBV9	TRBJ2-7
CASSSRADRGGEQYF	TGTGCCAGCAGCTCCCGGGCTGACAGGGGCGGCGAGCAGTACTTC	TRBD1	many	TRBV11-2	TRBJ2-7
CASSLAPGYGTDTQYF	TGTGCCAGCAGCCTGGCCCCGGGGTACGGAACAGATACGCAGTATTTT	-	-	TRBV5-4	TRBJ2-3
CASSLRQGKFSEQYF	TGTGCCAGCAGTTTAAGACAGGGGAAATTTAGCGAGCAGTACTTC	TRBD1	few	TRBV12-3/TRBV12-4	TRBJ2-7
CASSFPGQYPKAFF	TGTGCCAGCAGTTTCCCGGGACAGTACCCTAAGGCTTTCTTT	TRBD1	-	TRBV12-3/TRBV12-4	TRBJ1-1
CASSFYGNGNTEAFF	TGCGCCAGCAGCTTTTACGGGAACGGGAACACTGAAGCTTTCTTT	-	few	TRBV5-1	TRBJ1-1
CASSFNGARYEQYF	TGTGCCAGCAGTTTCAACGGCGCCAGGTACGAGCAGTACTTC	-	few	TRBV12-3/TRBV12-4	TRBJ2-7
CAAGTAQRVGTIYF	TGTGCCGCCGGGACAGCACAACGGGTCGGCACCATATATTTT	TRBD1	few	TRBV30	TRBJ1-3
CASCRQGAGTDTQYF	TGTGCCAGCTGCCGACAGGGGGCCGGCACAGATACGCAGTATTTT	TRBD1	many	TRBV12-3/TRBV12-4	TRBJ2-3
CASSPFGGADNEQFF	TGCGCCAGCAGCCCATTCGGGGGGGCCGACAATGAGCAGTTCTTC	TRBD2	many	TRBV4-1	TRBJ2-1
CASSLAIGSVYEQYF	TGTGCCAGCAGTTTAGCTATAGGGTCAGTCTACGAGCAGTACTTC	-	few	TRBV27	TRBJ2-7
CASSVGKTYNEQFF	TGTGCCAGCAGCGTCGGGAAAACCTACAATGAGCAGTTCTTC	-	-	TRBV9	TRBJ2-1
CASSPRFWWPNTEAFF	TGTGCCAGCAGTCCCAGGTTTTGGTGGCCGAACACTGAAGCTTTCTTT	-	few	TRBV12-3/TRBV12-4	TRBJ1-1
CASSLPGTNRGYTF	TGTGCCAGCAGTTTACCCGGGACAAACCGAGGCTACACCTTC	-	-	TRBV28	TRBJ1-2
CASSLLGRQGGNIQYF	TGTGCCAGCAGCTTACTCGGTCGACAGGGGGGCAACATTCAGTACTTC	TRBD1	few	TRBV7-8	TRBJ2-4
CASSRPEINQETQYF	TGCGCCAGCAGCCGGCCGGAGATAAACCAAGAGACCCAGTACTTC	-	few	TRBV5-1	TRBJ2-5
CSAAPRRLAGHGELFF	TGCAGTGCTGCCCCCAGGAGACTAGCGGGCCACGGGGAGCTGTTTTTT	TRBD2	-	TRBV20-1	TRBJ2-2
CASSQEPGPDTQYF	TGTGCCAGCAGCCAGGAGCCAGGACCAGATACGCAGTATTTT	-	few	TRBV7-2	TRBJ2-3
CASSLTGGETGELFF	TGTGCCAGCAGCTTGACAGGGGGCGAGACCGGGGAGCTGTTTTTT	TRBD1	-	TRBV5-4	TRBJ2-2
CASSRVTGLNEKLFF	TGTGCCAGCAGCCGGGTGACAGGGCTTAATGAAAAACTGTTTTTT	TRBD1	-	TRBV7-2	TRBJ1-4
CATGLAVNEQFF	TGTGCCACAGGACTAGCGGTCAATGAGCAGTTCTTC	TRBD2	-	TRBV28	TRBJ2-1
CASSQAPGQNTGELFF	TGCGCCAGCAGCCAAGCGCCGGGACAAAACACCGGGGAGCTGTTTTTT	-	-	TRBV4-3	TRBJ2-2
CASSQRESGQNEQFF	TGCGCCAGCAGCCAGAGAGAGAGCGGCCAAAATGAGCAGTTCTTC	-	many	TRBV5-1	TRBJ2-1
CASSSGTVGAFF	TGTGCCAGCAGCAGTGGGACAGTGGGAGCTTTCTTT	TRBD1	-	TRBV7-9	TRBJ1-1